The clone carrying this T cell receptor (beta chain) was detected a few times. Its antigen is not known. These data are taken from a study of human T cells and chemical hapten exposure. Study-level findings and limits: TCRs whose frequency exceeded 1 in 1000 remained the same following DPC sensitization.

The template was total RNA from unfractionated whole blood. Trimming cost V 2 bases and J 5 bases, with 6 bases left between them. Germline V CDR1 and CDR2: ENHRY, SYGVKD. The CDR3 runs to 13 residues. Individual cDNA molecules in this library carried unique molecular identifiers. The authors' processing: Ranging from about 20,000 to 700,000, TCR counts per sample had a median value of approximately 99,000. TCRdb fed the 5' RACE reads into MiXCR, producing one record per CDR3 protein. The V and J calls, along with clone size, are taken from TCRdb and not from the paper's own processing. The sample includes about 80,000 distinct CDR3 sequences, 15% to 20% of them seen just once.

This rearrangement joins TRBV10-3 to TRBJ1-4; D not resolved. The sequence was collected from a female donor in good health. Here the CDR3 DNA reads TGTGCCATCAGTGAGGTGAAAAATGAAAAACTGTTTTTT. Translating gives CAISEVKNEKLFF.